This note documents a single TCR beta chain sequence. Its antigen is undetermined. Collection occurred without any documented infections or immune events in donors. This CDR3 spans 14 amino acids. The entry originates in a study of identifying expanded T cells in peripheral blood. The study's findings and limits: Approximately two-week clone count variance significantly increased as total template count grew. Over two and four weeks, about 15 and 19 clones changed, versus 1.2 between replicates.

Assay: immunoSEQ multiplex PCR; the TCRdb copy retains only in-frame clones and omits some. Seen here are about 100,000 clones, 80% to 90% observed once, and the top ten hold just over 5.5%. The clonotype comes from a person between 18 and 75 years old in good health. The chain links TRBV21-1 to TRBJ1-2. TRBV21-1 constitutes a pseudogene. Material for sequencing was blood. CDR3 residues: CASSTGSLRVGYTF. The CDR3 nucleotides are TGTGCCAGCAGCACTGGCAGCCTGCGGGTGGGCTACACCTTC.